This T cell receptor beta chain comes out of a study of T cell changes during pregnancy in multiple sclerosis. The CDR3 contains 15 residues. J was trimmed by 0 bases and V by 2 bases; bases with no gene match: 3. Germline V lookup: CDR1 SGHVS, CDR2 FNYEAQ. Sequencing was performed with immunoSEQ multiplex PCR; in TCRdb, only in-frame clones are kept and a portion is missing. The sample shows 100,000 or so clones, 91% of them seen only once. This sequence joins TRBV7-6 and TRBJ1-1; TRBD1 matches at 7 bases. This TCR was recovered from a female donor with multiple sclerosis, enrolled in a pregnancy study. The source was peripheral blood, collected in the second trimester of pregnancy. The CDR3 region is CASSLPGGLNTEAFF. The CDR3 DNA is TGTGCCAGCAGCTTACCAGGGGGATTGAACACTGAAGCTTTCTTT.